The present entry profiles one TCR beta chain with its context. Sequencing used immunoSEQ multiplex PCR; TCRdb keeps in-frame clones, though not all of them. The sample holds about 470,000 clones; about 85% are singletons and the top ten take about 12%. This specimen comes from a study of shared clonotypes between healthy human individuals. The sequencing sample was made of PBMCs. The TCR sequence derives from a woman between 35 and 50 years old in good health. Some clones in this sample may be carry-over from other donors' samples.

CDR3 nucleotide sequence: TGCAGCGTTGGACTAGCGGGAGACGGTACGCAGTATTTT. As protein: CSVGLAGDGTQYF. This chain links TRBV29-1 with TRBJ2-3; 12 bases fit TRBD2. The J segment lost 8 bases and the V segment lost 4 bases, leaving 4 bases of the junction unmatched. The CDR3 totals 13 residues. CDR1 and CDR2 from the germline V gene are SQVTM and ANQGSEA.